This TCR beta chain appears in the sequencing data of a study of CD8 T cells in ankylosing spondylitis. Study findings and constraints: Significant enrichment of disease-linked clones was reportedly seen in matched ankylosing spondylitis synovial fluid. In the blood and synovial fluid of reactive arthritis, some motif variants had been previously reported. Seven to nine highly homologous variants formed a TCR beta motif that appeared characteristic of ankylosing spondylitis blood.

In the case of this clonotype: Its specificity is not known.

Germline V gene data show CDR1 as ENHRY and CDR2 as SYGVKD. The ends lost 6 bases at V and 4 bases at J; junction bases unmatched: 12. The CDR3 spans 16 residues. Quantitative 5'-RACE with molecular barcodes produced the TCR beta libraries. MiXCR, run by TCRdb on the 5' RACE reads, gives a single entry per CDR3 protein. The sample lists over 200,000 distinct CDR3 sequences; about 10% were seen once. The J gene is TRBJ1-1, the V gene TRBV10-3, with 9 bases matching TRBD1. The receptor comes from a male donor with ankylosing spondylitis or in good health (not recorded which). Sequencing input: blood, either unsorted or a sorted T cell fraction (not recorded which). The CDR3 sequence is CAISTGTGRVGTEAFF. CDR3 bases: TGTGCCATCAGCACCGGGACAGGGAGAGTTGGCACTGAAGCTTTCTTT.